A selection of T cell receptor beta chains follows, all from one sample in a study of blood T cell repertoires in COVID-19. The repertoire was sequenced with immunoSEQ multiplex PCR; TCRdb's copy has only in-frame clones and lacks some. Of around 300,000 clones in the sample, more than 80% were seen once. The sample comprised PBMCs or T cells enriched from blood (not recorded which). The receptor set was obtained from a young woman who had recovered from COVID-19. Each CDR3 is given with its conserved first and last residue. Each record gives: D gene, J gene, clone size, V gene, CDR3 protein, CDR3 DNA. A D gene is named only where the DNA matches it firmly. Clone size is not always given. Where it is, it says once, few, many or a class for expanded clones.

TRBD1 | TRBJ1-5 | NA | TRBV6-5 | CATDGQGNQPQHF | TGTGCCACCGACGGACAGGGCAATCAGCCCCAGCATTTT
NA | TRBJ1-1 | NA | TRBV6-5 | CASTRGRPWANEAFF | TGTGCCAGCACGCGGGGGCGACCATGGGCCAATGAAGCTTTCTTT
TRBD1 | TRBJ1-5 | NA | TRBV5-8 | CASSLGQGAWQPQHF | TGTGCCAGCAGCTTGGGACAGGGGGCTTGGCAGCCCCAGCATTTT
NA | TRBJ2-7 | NA | TRBV9 | CASSVGLAAGYEQYF | TGTGCCAGCAGCGTAGGCTTGGCTGCAGGCTACGAGCAGTACTTC
TRBD2 | TRBJ2-7 | NA | TRBV5-1 | CASSSTSRGVTYEQYF | TGCGCCAGCAGTTCGACCTCTCGGGGGGTTACCTACGAGCAGTACTTC
NA | TRBJ2-3 | NA | TRBV5-1 | CASSPGSDTQYF | TGCGCCAGCAGCCCGGGTTCGGATACGCAGTATTTT
TRBD1 | TRBJ1-1 | NA | TRBV19 | CASSTDRDTEAFF | TGTGCCAGTAGTACTGACAGGGACACTGAAGCTTTCTTT
TRBD1 | TRBJ1-6 | NA | TRBV10-2 | CASSESTPGQGLNSPLHF | TGCGCCAGCAGTGAGTCGACTCCGGGACAGGGGCTGAATTCACCCCTCCACTTT
NA | TRBJ1-4 | few | TRBV4-1 | CASSQDSGATNEKLFF | TGCGCCAGCAGCCAAGATTCAGGGGCGACTAATGAAAAACTGTTTTTT
NA | TRBJ1-1 | few | TRBV5-1 | CASSLRWKGWGQDTEAFF | TGCGCCAGCAGCTTGAGGTGGAAGGGTTGGGGGCAGGACACTGAAGCTTTCTTT
TRBD1 | TRBJ1-1 | NA | TRBV28 | CASSTPDRMTTEAFF | TGTGCCAGCAGTACCCCGGACAGGATGACGACTGAAGCTTTCTTT
TRBD1 | TRBJ1-1 | once | TRBV5-1 | CASSEGQGNTEAFF | TGCGCCAGCAGCGAGGGACAGGGGAACACTGAAGCTTTCTTT
NA | TRBJ1-3 | NA | TRBV21-1 | CASSPPQVQSGNTIYF | TGTGCCAGCAGCCCCCCCCAGGTACAGTCTGGAAACACCATATATTTT
TRBD1 | TRBJ2-7 | NA | TRBV28 | CASSLCFWTGGHEQYF | TGTGCCAGCAGTTTATGTTTCTGGACAGGGGGCCACGAGCAGTACTTC
NA | TRBJ1-1 | NA | TRBV10-3 | CATGQLNTEAFF | TGTGCCACGGGACAACTTAACACTGAAGCTTTCTTT
TRBD1 | TRBJ1-1 | NA | TRBV5-4 | CASSLDRTGVEAFF | TGTGCCAGCAGCTTGGATAGGACAGGTGTTGAAGCTTTCTTT
NA | TRBJ2-5 | NA | TRBV7-2 | CASSLAGQSNQETQYF | TGTGCCAGCAGCTTAGCAGGACAGTCAAACCAAGAGACCCAGTACTTC
TRBD1 | TRBJ2-7 | NA | TRBV10-2 | CASAPTGGIYEQYF | TGCGCCAGCGCCCCGACAGGGGGCATCTACGAGCAGTACTTC
TRBD2 | TRBJ2-7 | NA | TRBV29-1 | CSVESTSGGALEQYF | TGCAGCGTTGAATCCACTAGCGGGGGGGCTCTCGAGCAGTACTTC
NA | TRBJ2-7 | once | TRBV10-1 | CASSDSTGSYEQYF | TGCGCCAGCAGTGATTCGACAGGCTCCTACGAGCAGTACTTC
NA | TRBJ1-1 | NA | TRBV7-9 | CASSSPTDLNTEAFF | TGTGCCAGCAGCTCCCCGACAGACTTGAACACTGAAGCTTTCTTT
TRBD1 | TRBJ2-5 | NA | TRBV2 | CASGQDRTQETQYF | TGTGCCAGCGGCCAGGACAGGACCCAAGAGACCCAGTACTTC
NA | TRBJ1-2 | few | TRBV20-1 | CSASRSYGYTF | TGCAGTGCTAGTAGGAGCTATGGCTACACCTTC
NA | TRBJ1-5 | NA | TRBV27 | CASSPAVAPNQPQHF | TGTGCCAGCAGTCCCGCGGTTGCCCCAAATCAGCCCCAGCATTTT
NA | TRBJ1-2 | NA | TRBV7-2 | CASSLDTLGYTF | TGTGCCAGCAGCTTGGACACTCTTGGCTACACCTTC
TRBD1 | TRBJ1-5 | NA | TRBV18 | CASSPTGQGNQPQHF | TGTGCCAGCTCACCGACGGGACAGGGCAATCAGCCCCAGCATTTT
NA | TRBJ2-1 | NA | TRBV6-5 | CASGQILAPEFF | TGTGCCAGCGGTCAAATACTAGCTCCAGAGTTCTTC
TRBD1 | TRBJ2-1 | NA | TRBV24-1 | CATSDSGQGGSEQFF | TGTGCCACCAGTGATTCGGGACAGGGTGGTAGTGAGCAGTTCTTC
NA | TRBJ2-2 | NA | TRBV5-1 | CASSTNRVTGELFF | TGCGCCAGCAGCACCAACAGGGTCACCGGGGAGCTGTTTTTT
TRBD2 | TRBJ2-3 | NA | TRBV5-8 | CASSTGRQAGGTDTQYF | TGTGCCAGCAGCACCGGCCGACAAGCGGGGGGCACAGATACGCAGTATTTT
TRBD1 | TRBJ2-7 | NA | TRBV5-4 | CASSITGGEQYF | TGTGCCAGCAGCATCACAGGGGGCGAGCAGTACTTC
TRBD1 | TRBJ2-2 | NA | TRBV5-4 | CASSLTGGITGELFF | TGTGCCAGCAGCTTGACAGGGGGCATCACCGGGGAGCTGTTTTTT
NA | TRBJ1-6 | NA | TRBV5-6 | CASSAAGGGSPLHF | TGTGCCAGCAGCGCGGCGGGGGGGGGTTCACCCCTCCACTTT
TRBD2 | TRBJ2-3 | NA | TRBV7-8 | CASSFLTSGGVNTQYF | TGTGCCAGCAGCTTTCTGACTAGCGGGGGGGTCAATACGCAGTATTTT
TRBD1 | TRBJ2-3 | few | TRBV5-6 | CASSDGTGGTDTQYF | TGTGCCAGCAGCGACGGGACAGGGGGCACAGATACGCAGTATTTT
TRBD2 | TRBJ2-5 | NA | TRBV11-3 | CASSPRTSGGREETQYF | TGTGCCAGCAGTCCCAGGACTAGCGGGGGAAGAGAAGAGACCCAGTACTTC
NA | TRBJ1-1 | NA | TRBV5-1 | CASNQGWGNTEAFF | TGCGCCAGCAATCAGGGTTGGGGGAACACTGAAGCTTTCTTT
TRBD1 | TRBJ1-1 | NA | TRBV18 | CASYNTLYRGEGTEAFF | TGTGCCAGCTACAACACCTTGTACAGGGGGGAAGGTACTGAAGCTTTCTTT
TRBD1 | TRBJ2-2 | NA | TRBV7-9 | CASPRRTGEGELFF | TGTGCCAGCCCAAGAAGGACAGGGGAAGGGGAGCTGTTTTTT
TRBD1 | TRBJ1-2 | few | TRBV10-3 | CAITRGQGEGYTF | TGTGCCATCACCAGAGGACAGGGCGAGGGCTACACCTTC
NA | TRBJ2-2 | NA | TRBV12-3/TRBV12-4 | CASSLSRDGELFF | TGTGCCAGCAGTTTATCCCGGGACGGGGAGCTGTTTTTT
TRBD1 | TRBJ1-6 | NA | TRBV11-1 | CASSSGQGGSPLHF | TGTGCCAGCAGCTCGGGACAGGGGGGTTCACCCCTCCACTTT
TRBD2 | TRBJ2-5 | NA | TRBV27 | CASSLSSGVETQYF | TGTGCCAGCAGTTTATCGAGCGGGGTCGAGACCCAGTACTTC
TRBD1 | TRBJ1-5 | NA | TRBV6-5 | CASRDYRGRDQPQHF | TGTGCCAGCAGAGACTACAGGGGTAGGGATCAGCCCCAGCATTTT
NA | TRBJ2-3 | NA | TRBV7-9 | CASSLATSTDTQYF | TGTGCCAGCAGCTTAGCGACTAGCACAGATACGCAGTATTTT
NA | TRBJ2-3 | once | TRBV3-1/TRBV3-2 | CASSHGSISDTQYF | TGTGCCAGCAGCCATGGCAGTATCTCAGATACGCAGTATTTT
NA | TRBJ2-2 | NA | TRBV18 | CASSPLPGSGELFF | TGTGCCAGCTCACCACTCCCGGGGAGCGGGGAGCTGTTTTTT
NA | TRBJ1-2 | NA | TRBV16 | CASSPHYNYGYTF | TGTGCCAGCAGCCCACATTACAACTATGGCTACACCTTC
NA | TRBJ1-1 | NA | TRBV7-9 | CASSLGSTEAFF | TGTGCCAGCAGCTTGGGCAGCACTGAAGCTTTCTTT